This T cell receptor beta chain stems from a study of spatial heterogeneity in lung cancer. Germline CDR1 reads WNHNN; CDR2 reads SYGVQD (reference sequence). This CDR3 has 15 amino acids. The V segment lost 8 bases and the J segment 4 bases; nucleotides outside the gene matches: 9. Specified time point: sample taken at primary tumor resection. Untreated early-stage non-small cell lung cancer patients, fewer than 85 in total, were the donors. TCRdb passed the 5' RACE reads through MiXCR, listing each CDR3 protein once. The sample shows 13,000 to 15,000 distinct CDR3 sequences, approximately 4.8% of them seen only once. Details on this clonotype: Its antigen is as yet unknown.

Whole-study results and caveats: Within tumors, counts of expanded alpha and beta TCRs tracked tumor mutation counts. The authors estimated that approximately 6.3% of tumor T cells were covered for alpha chains and more than 11% for beta chains.

Material: lung tumor tissue, obtained at surgery. The rearrangement joins TRBV10-1 to TRBJ2-5; 11 bases line up with TRBD2. This TCR came from a female donor with early-stage non-small cell lung cancer. The CDR3 sequence is CASALAGGVAETQYF. The CDR3 DNA sequence: TGCGCCAGCGCCCTAGCGGGGGGCGTGGCAGAGACCCAGTACTTC.